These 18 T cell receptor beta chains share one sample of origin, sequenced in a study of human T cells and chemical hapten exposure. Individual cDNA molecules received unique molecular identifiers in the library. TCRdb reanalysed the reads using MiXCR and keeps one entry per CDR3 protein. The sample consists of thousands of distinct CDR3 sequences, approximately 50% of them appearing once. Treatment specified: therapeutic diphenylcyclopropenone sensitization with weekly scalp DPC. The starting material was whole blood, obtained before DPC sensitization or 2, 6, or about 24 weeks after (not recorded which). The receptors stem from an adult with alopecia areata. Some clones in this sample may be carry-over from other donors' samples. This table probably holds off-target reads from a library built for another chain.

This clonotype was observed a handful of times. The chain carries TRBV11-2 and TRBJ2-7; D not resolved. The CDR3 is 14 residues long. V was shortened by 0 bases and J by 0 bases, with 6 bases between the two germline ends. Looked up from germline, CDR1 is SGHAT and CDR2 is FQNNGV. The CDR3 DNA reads TGTGCCAGCAGCTTAGATTATAGCTCCTACGAGCAGTACTTC. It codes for CASSLDYSSYEQYF.

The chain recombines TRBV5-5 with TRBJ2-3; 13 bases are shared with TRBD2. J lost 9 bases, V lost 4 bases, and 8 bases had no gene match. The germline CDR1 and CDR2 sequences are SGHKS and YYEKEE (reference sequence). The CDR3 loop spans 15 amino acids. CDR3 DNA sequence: TGTGCCAGCAGCGCCGGACTAGCGGGAGTCGACACGCAGTATTTT. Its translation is CASSAGLAGVDTQYF.

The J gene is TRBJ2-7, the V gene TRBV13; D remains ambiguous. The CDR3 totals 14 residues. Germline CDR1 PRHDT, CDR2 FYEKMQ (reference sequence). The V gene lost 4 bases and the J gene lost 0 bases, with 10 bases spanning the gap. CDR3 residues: CASSSGESSYEQYF. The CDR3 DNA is TGTGCCAGCAGCTCAGGCGAGAGCTCCTACGAGCAGTACTTC.

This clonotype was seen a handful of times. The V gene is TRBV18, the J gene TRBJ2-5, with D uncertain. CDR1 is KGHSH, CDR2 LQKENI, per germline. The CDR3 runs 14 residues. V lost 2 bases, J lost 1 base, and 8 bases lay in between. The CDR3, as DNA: TGTGCCAGCTCACCAGGGATACTCCAAGAGACCCAGTACTTC. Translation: CASSPGILQETQYF.

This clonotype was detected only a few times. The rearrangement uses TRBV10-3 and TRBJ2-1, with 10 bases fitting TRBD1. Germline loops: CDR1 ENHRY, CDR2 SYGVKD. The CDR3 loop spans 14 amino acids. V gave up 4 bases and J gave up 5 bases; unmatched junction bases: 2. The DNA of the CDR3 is TGTGCCATCAGTGGGGACAGGGGAAACAATGAGCAGTTCTTC. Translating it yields CAISGDRGNNEQFF.

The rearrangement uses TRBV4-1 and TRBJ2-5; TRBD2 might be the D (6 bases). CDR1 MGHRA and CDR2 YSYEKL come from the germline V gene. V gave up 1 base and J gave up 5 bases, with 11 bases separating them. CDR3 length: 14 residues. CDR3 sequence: CASSQGGAGETQYF. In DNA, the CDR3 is TGCGCCAGCAGCCAAGGCGGGGCAGGTGAGACCCAGTACTTC.

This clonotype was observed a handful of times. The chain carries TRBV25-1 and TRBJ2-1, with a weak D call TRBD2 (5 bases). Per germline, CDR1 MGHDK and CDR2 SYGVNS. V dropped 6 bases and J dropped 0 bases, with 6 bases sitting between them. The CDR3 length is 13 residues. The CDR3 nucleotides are TGTGCCAGCAGGACTAACTCCTACAATGAGCAGTTCTTC. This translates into CASRTNSYNEQFF. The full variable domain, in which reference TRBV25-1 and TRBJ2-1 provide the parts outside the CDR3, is EADIYQTPRYLVIGTGKKITLECSQTMGHDKMYWYQQDPGMELHLIHYSYGVNSTEKGDLSSESTVSRIRTEHFPLTLESARPSHTSQYLCASRTNSYNEQFFGPGTRLTVL.

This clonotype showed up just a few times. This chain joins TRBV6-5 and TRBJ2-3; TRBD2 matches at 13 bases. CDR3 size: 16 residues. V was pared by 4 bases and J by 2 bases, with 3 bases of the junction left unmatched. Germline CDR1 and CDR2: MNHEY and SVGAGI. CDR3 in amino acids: CASSSGTSGTTDTQYF. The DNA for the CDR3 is TGTGCCAGCAGTTCCGGGACTAGCGGGACCACAGATACGCAGTATTTT.

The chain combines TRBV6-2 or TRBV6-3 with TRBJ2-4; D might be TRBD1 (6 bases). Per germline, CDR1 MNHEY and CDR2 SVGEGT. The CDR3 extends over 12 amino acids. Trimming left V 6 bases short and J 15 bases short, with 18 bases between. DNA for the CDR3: TGTGCCAGCAGGGACACAGGGTCCCCGCCGTACTTC. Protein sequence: CASRDTGSPPYF.

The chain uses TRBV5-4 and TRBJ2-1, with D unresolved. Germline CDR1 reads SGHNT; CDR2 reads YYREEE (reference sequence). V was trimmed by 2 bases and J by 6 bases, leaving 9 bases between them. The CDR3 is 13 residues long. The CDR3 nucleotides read TGTGCCAGCAGCTTTTCTCATTTCAATGAGCAGTTCTTC. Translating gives CASSFSHFNEQFF.

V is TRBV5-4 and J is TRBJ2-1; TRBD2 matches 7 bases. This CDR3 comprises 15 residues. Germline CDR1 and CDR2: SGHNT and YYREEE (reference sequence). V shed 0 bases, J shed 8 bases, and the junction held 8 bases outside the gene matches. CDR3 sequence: CASSLGGGSSHEQFF. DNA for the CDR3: TGTGCCAGCAGCTTGGGGGGCGGGAGTAGTCATGAGCAGTTCTTC.

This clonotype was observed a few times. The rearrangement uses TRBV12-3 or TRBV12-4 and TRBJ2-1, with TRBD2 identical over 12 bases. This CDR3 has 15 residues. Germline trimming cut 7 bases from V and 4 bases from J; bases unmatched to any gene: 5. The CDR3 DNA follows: TGTGCCAGCATTCCCGGGACTAGCGGGTACAATGAGCAGTTCTTC. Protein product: CASIPGTSGYNEQFF.

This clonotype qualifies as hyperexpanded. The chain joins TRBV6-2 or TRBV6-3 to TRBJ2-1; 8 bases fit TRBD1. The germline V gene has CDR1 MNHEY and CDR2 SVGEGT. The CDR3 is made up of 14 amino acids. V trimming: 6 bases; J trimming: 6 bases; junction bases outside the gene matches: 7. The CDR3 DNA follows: TGTGCCAGCAGCTCGGGACAGGAAAGCAATGAGCAGTTCTTC. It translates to CASSSGQESNEQFF.

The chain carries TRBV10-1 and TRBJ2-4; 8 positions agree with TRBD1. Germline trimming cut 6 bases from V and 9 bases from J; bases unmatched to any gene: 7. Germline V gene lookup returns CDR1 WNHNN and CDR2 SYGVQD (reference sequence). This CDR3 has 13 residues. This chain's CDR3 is CASSALTGAIQYF. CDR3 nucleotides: TGCGCCAGCAGCGCCTTGACAGGGGCCATTCAGTACTTC.

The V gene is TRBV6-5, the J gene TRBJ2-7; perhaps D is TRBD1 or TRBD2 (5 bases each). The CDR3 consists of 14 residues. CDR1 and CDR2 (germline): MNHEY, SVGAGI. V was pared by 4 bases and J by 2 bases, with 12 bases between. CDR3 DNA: TGTGCCAGCAGTTCAACGGGACGGACCTACGAGCAGTACTTC. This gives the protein CASSSTGRTYEQYF.

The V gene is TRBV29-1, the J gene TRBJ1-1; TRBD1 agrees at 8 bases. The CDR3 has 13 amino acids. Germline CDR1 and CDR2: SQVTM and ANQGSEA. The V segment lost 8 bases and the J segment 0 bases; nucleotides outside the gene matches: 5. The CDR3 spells CSIRTGLNTEAFF. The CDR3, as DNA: TGCAGCATCCGGACAGGGCTGAACACTGAAGCTTTCTTT.

As DNA, the CDR3 is TGTGCCAGCAGTTCCCAAACAGGAAACGAGCAGTACTTC. Encoded protein: CASSSQTGNEQYF. The chain couples TRBV12-3 or TRBV12-4 to TRBJ2-7, with D tentatively TRBD1 (5 bases). V was shortened by 4 bases and J by 5 bases, with 12 bases between the two germline ends. The CDR3 spans 13 residues.

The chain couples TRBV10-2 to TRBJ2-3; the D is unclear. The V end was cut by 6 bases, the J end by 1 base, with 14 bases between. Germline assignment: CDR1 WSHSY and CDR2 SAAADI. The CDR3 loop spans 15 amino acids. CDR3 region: CASSASMWGTDTQYF. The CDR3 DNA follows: TGCGCCAGCAGCGCCAGTATGTGGGGCACAGATACGCAGTATTTT.